This T cell receptor (beta chain) derives from a study of T cell responses to AZD1222 COVID-19 vaccine. Some clones are missing from TCRdb's copy, which holds only in-frame ones; the method was immunoSEQ multiplex PCR. The sample lists tens of thousands of clones; approximately 86% were seen once. The sequence was collected from an adult in good health. This specimen consisted of peripheral blood, obtained on day 0 of AZD1222 vaccination.

For the CDR3, the DNA is TGTGCCAGCAGCTTAGCCGGGGAGCTGTTTTTT. Protein sequence: CASSLAGELFF. The genes are TRBV7-9 and TRBJ2-2; unclear D gene. V was shortened by 0 bases and J by 7 bases, with 0 bases between the two germline ends. The CDR3 contains 11 residues. The V gene's germline CDR1 is SEHNR and CDR2 FQNEAQ (reference sequence).